This entry describes one T cell receptor beta chain. The CDR3 has 15 amino acids. From germline, CDR1 is SGHRS and CDR2 YFSETQ. V lost 0 bases to trimming and J lost 4 bases, with 13 bases between them. Profiling relied on immunoSEQ multiplex PCR, and the TCRdb table lists in-frame clones only, not all of them. The table lists under 300,000 clones, approximately 91% of them singletons. These data come from a study of blood T cell repertoires in COVID-19. This TCR was recovered from a woman aged 40 to 50 who had recovered from COVID-19. The sequenced material came from peripheral blood. The genes are TRBV5-1 and TRBJ2-5, with D hard to call. For the CDR3, the DNA is TGCGCCAGCAGCTTGGTGGCTTCTAGGTCAGAGACCCAGTACTTC. It translates to CASSLVASRSETQYF.